The 3 T cell receptor beta chains below were found in one sample sequenced in a study of shared clonotypes between healthy human individuals. Data came from immunoSEQ multiplex PCR; TCRdb stores just in-frame clones and leaves some out. Here the sample spans about 1 million clones, roughly 80% being singletons. Sequenced: memory CD4+ T cells sorted from blood. Regarding subset: CD45RA-negative fraction. These receptors were taken from a man aged 18-30 years in good health.

For this clone: The sample holds other DNA sequences that translate to the same CDR3. The chain has TRBV5-1 and TRBJ1-1; the D gene is possibly TRBD1 (6 bases). The germline CDR1 and CDR2 sequences are SGHRS and YFSETQ. V dropped 1 base and J dropped 5 bases, with 12 bases sitting between them. This CDR3 has 14 amino acids. DNA of the CDR3: TGCGCCAGCAGCTTGTTACAGGGAGGGACTGAAGCTTTCTTT. It specifies CASSLLQGGTEAFF.

CDR3 amino acids: CASSYYRGSGANVLTF. Written as DNA, the CDR3 is TGTGCCAGCAGTTACTACAGGGGTTCTGGGGCCAACGTCCTGACTTTC. This chain uses TRBV6-5 with TRBJ2-6; 7 bases map to TRBD1. The CDR3 covers 16 residues. CDR1 and CDR2 (germline): MNHEY, SVGAGI. V lost 1 base, J lost 1 base, and 1 base stayed unmatched.

This clone was recorded a few times. The same CDR3 also results from other DNA sequences found in this sample. The rearrangement uses TRBV5-8 and TRBJ2-1; D unclear. The CDR3 runs to 15 residues. V was clipped by 0 bases and J by 0 bases, with 7 bases between them. Germline V gene sequence: CDR1 SGHTS, CDR2 YDEGEE. This chain's CDR3 is CASSLGLSSYNEQFF. CDR3 DNA: TGTGCCAGCAGCTTGGGCCTTAGCTCCTACAATGAGCAGTTCTTC.